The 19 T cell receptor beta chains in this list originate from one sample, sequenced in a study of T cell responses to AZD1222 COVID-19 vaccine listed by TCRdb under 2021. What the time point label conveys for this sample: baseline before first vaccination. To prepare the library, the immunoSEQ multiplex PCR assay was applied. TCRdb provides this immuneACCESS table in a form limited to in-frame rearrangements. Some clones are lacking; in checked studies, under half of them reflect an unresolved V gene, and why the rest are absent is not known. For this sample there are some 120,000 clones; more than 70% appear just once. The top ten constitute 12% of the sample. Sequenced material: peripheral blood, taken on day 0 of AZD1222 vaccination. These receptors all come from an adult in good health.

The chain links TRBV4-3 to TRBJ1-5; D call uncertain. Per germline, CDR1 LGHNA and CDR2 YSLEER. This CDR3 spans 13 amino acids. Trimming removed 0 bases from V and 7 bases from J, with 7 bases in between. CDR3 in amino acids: CASSQDLQQPQHF. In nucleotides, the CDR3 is TGCGCCAGCAGCCAAGATCTACAGCAGCCCCAGCATTTT.

The CDR3 bases are TGTGCCAGCAAATCGGGGCAGCCGTCCTTGGGGGCTTTCTTT. It encodes CASKSGQPSLGAFF. J is TRBJ1-1 and V is TRBV27; D is possibly TRBD1 (5 bases). Germline CDR1 reads MNHEY; CDR2 reads SMNVEV (reference sequence). Trimming took off 7 bases at V and 11 bases at J, with 23 bases between the two ends. This CDR3 has 14 amino acids.

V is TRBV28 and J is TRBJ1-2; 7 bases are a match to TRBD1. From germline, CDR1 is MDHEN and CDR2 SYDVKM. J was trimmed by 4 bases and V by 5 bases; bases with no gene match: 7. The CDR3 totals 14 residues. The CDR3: CASSPLRDSYGYTF. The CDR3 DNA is TGTGCCAGCAGTCCCCTCCGGGACAGCTATGGCTACACCTTC.

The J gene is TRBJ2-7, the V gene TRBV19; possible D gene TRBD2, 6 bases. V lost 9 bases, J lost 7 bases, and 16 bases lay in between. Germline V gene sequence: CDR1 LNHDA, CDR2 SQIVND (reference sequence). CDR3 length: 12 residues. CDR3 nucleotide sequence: TGTGCCAGCTCCCCGACGGAGGGGGAGCAGTACTTC. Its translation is CASSPTEGEQYF.

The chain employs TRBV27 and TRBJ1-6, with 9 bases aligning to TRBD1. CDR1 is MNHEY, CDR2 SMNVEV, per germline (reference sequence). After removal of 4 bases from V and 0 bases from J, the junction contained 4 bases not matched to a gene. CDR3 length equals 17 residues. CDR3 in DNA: TGTGCCAGCAGTTCCGACAGGGGGGGCTCCTATAATTCACCCCTCCACTTT. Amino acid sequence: CASSSDRGGSYNSPLHF.

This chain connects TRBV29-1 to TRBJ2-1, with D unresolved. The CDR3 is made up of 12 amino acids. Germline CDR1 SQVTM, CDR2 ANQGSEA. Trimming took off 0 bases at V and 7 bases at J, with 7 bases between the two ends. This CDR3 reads CSVEDAPNEQFF. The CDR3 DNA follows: TGCAGCGTTGAAGACGCCCCGAATGAGCAGTTCTTC.

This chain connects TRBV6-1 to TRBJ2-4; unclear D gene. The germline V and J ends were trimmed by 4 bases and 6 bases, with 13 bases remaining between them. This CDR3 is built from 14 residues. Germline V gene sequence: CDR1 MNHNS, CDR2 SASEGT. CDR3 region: CASSASISRNIQYF. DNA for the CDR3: TGTGCCAGCAGTGCTAGTATTAGCCGAAACATTCAGTACTTC.

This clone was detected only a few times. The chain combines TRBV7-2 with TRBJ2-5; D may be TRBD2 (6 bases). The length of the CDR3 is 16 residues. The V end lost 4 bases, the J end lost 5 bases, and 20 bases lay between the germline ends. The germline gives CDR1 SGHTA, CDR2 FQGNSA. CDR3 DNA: TGTGCCAGCAGCTCTTTAGGTGGGGGGATTGCGGAGACCCAGTACTTC. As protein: CASSSLGGGIAETQYF.

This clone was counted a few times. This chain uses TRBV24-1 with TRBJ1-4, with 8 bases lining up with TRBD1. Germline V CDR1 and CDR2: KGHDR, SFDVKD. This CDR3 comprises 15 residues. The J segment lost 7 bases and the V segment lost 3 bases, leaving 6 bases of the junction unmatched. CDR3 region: CATSDPTGASEKLFF. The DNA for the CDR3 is TGTGCCACCAGTGATCCGACAGGGGCCTCTGAAAAACTGTTTTTT.

As DNA, the CDR3 is TGTGCCAGCAGTCCCGGACTAGCGGGAGGTCGAACCTACGAGCAGTACTTC. Its protein product is CASSPGLAGGRTYEQYF. The chain combines TRBV28 with TRBJ2-7, with 14 bases lining up with TRBD2. Trimming removed 5 bases from V and 2 bases from J; junction bases left unmatched: 8. Germline loops: CDR1 MDHEN, CDR2 SYDVKM. The CDR3 contains 17 residues.

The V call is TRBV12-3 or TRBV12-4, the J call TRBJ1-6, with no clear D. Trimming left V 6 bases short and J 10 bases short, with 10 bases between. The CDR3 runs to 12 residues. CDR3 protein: CASRFVDSPLHF. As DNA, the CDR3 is TGTGCCAGCAGATTTGTCGACTCACCCCTCCACTTT.

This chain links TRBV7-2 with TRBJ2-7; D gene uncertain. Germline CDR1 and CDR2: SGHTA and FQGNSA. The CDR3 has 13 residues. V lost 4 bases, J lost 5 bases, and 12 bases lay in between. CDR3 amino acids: CASSSPLYDEQYF. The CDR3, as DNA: TGTGCCAGCAGCTCCCCCCTCTACGACGAGCAGTACTTC.

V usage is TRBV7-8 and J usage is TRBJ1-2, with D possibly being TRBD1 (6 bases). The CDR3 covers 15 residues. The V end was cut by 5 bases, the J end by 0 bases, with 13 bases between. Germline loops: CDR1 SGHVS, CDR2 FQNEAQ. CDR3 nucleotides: TGTGCCAGCAGCCAGGGACACCCTTCTAACTATGGCTACACCTTC. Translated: CASSQGHPSNYGYTF.

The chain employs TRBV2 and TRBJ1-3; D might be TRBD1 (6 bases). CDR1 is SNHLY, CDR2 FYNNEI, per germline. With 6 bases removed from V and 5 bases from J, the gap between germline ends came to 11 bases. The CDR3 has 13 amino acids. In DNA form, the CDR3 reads TGTGCCAGCAGAGTACAGGGAAGAAACACCATATATTTT. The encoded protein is CASRVQGRNTIYF. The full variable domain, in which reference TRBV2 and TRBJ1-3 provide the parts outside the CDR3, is EPEVTQTPSHQVTQMGQEVILRCVPISNHLYFYWYRQILGQKVEFLVSFYNNEISEKSEIFDDQFSVERPDGSNFTLKIRSTKLEDSAMYFCASRVQGRNTIYFGEGSWLTVV.

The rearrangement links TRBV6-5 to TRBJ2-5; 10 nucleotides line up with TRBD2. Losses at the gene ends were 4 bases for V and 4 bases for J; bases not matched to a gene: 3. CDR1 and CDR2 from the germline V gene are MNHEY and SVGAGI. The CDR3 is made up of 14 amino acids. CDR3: CASSSRLAGETQYF. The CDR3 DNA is TGTGCCAGCAGTTCCCGACTAGCGGGAGAGACCCAGTACTTC.

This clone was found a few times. The DNA of the CDR3 is TGTGCCACCAGCGGGCCACAATCCTCCTACGAGCAGTACTTC. As protein: CATSGPQSSYEQYF. This chain uses TRBV15 with TRBJ2-7; no reliable D call. This CDR3 is 14 amino acids long. CDR1 LNHNV and CDR2 YYDKDF come from the germline V gene (reference sequence). Trimming stripped 5 bases from V and 0 bases from J, with 11 bases between. Based on the CDR3 plus reference TRBV15 and TRBJ2-7, the full variable domain is DAMVIQNPRYQVTQFGKPVTLSCSQTLNHNVMYWYQQKSSQAPKLLFHYYDKDFNNEADTPDNFQSRRPNTSFCFLDIRSPGLGDTAMYLCATSGPQSSYEQYFGPGTRLTVT.

CDR3: CASSKGDRDYSNQPQHF. As DNA, the CDR3 is TGTGCCAGCAGCAAAGGGGACAGAGATTATAGCAATCAGCCCCAGCATTTT. The chain is built from TRBV21-1 and TRBJ1-5; TRBD1, as called in the table, went unchecked against the DNA. TRBV21-1 constitutes a pseudogene. CDR3 length: 17 amino acids.

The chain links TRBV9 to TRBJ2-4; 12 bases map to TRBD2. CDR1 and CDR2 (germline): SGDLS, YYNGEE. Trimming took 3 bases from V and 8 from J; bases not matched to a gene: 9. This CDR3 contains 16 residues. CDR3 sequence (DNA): TGTGCCAGCAGCGCTCGGACTAGCGGGGTTGCGGACATTCAGTACTTC. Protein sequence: CASSARTSGVADIQYF.

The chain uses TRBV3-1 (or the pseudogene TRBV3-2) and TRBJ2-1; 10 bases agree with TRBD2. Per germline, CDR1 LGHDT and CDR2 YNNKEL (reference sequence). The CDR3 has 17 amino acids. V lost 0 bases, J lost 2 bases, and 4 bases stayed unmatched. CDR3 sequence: CASSQETSGTTYNEQFF. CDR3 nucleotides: TGTGCCAGCAGCCAAGAAACTAGCGGGACTACCTACAATGAGCAGTTCTTC.